These 12 T cell receptor beta chains share one sample of origin, sequenced in a study of cytomegalovirus exposure and HLA in healthy donors. Clones were sequenced by immunoSEQ multiplex PCR, and TCRdb holds only the in-frame ones, with some missing. The repertoire has 200,000 or so clones, 80% to 95% of them found once; the top ten carry 0.8% to 1.2%. Sequencing input: PBMCs. The source of these receptors is a woman aged 18-29 years in good health and CMV-seronegative.

This sequence joins TRBV27 and TRBJ2-1, with TRBD2 identical over 7 bases. The germline V gene encodes CDR1 MNHEY and CDR2 SMNVEV (reference sequence). This CDR3 is built from 16 residues. Germline trimming cut 2 bases from V and 0 bases from J; bases unmatched to any gene: 4. Here the CDR3 DNA reads TGTGCCAGCAGTTTACACGGGGGGAGCTCCTACAATGAGCAGTTCTTC. Its protein is CASSLHGGSSYNEQFF.

The J gene is TRBJ1-2, the V gene TRBV6-5; TRBD1 agrees at 8 bases. CDR1 is MNHEY, CDR2 SVGAGI, per germline. CDR3 length equals 14 residues. The J segment lost 5 bases and the V segment lost 5 bases, leaving 7 bases of the junction unmatched. Here the CDR3 reads CASSRQGLGYGYTF. Here the CDR3 DNA reads TGTGCCAGCAGTAGACAGGGGCTAGGGTATGGCTACACCTTC.

The chain combines TRBV10-3 with TRBJ2-7; perhaps TRBD1 as D (6 bases). This CDR3 spans 13 amino acids. The V end was cut by 6 bases, the J end by 2 bases, with 11 bases between. CDR1 and CDR2 (germline): ENHRY, SYGVKD. CDR3 bases: TGTGCCATCAGGTCGGGACACACCTACGAGCAGTACTTC. It codes for CAIRSGHTYEQYF.

The rearrangement uses TRBV5-6 and TRBJ1-4, with 10 bases matching TRBD1. V was pared by 4 bases and J by 10 bases, with 13 bases of the junction left unmatched. The CDR3 has 16 amino acids. Looked up from germline, CDR1 is SGHDT and CDR2 is YYEEEE. The CDR3 here is CASSRVDRGRFGKLFF. For the CDR3, the DNA is TGTGCCAGCAGCCGGGTTGACAGGGGGCGATTCGGAAAACTGTTTTTT.

The rearrangement links TRBV30 to TRBJ2-2; D unclear. The CDR3 is made up of 14 amino acids. With 4 bases removed from V and 4 bases from J, the gap between germline ends came to 13 bases. CDR1 and CDR2 from the germline V gene are GTSNPN and SVGIG (reference sequence). The CDR3 is CAWTGSRSTGELFF. The CDR3 bases are TGTGCCTGGACCGGGTCTCGATCCACCGGGGAGCTGTTTTTT.

The chain has TRBV5-1 and TRBJ2-2, with 7 bases matching TRBD2. The CDR3 consists of 17 residues. Germline CDR1 SGHRS, CDR2 YFSETQ. The junction had 9 bases not matched to a gene; V was cut back by 0 bases and J by 4 bases. The CDR3: CASSLAPSGISTGELFF. CDR3 nucleotides: TGCGCCAGCAGCTTGGCACCCAGCGGGATCTCCACCGGGGAGCTGTTTTTT.

This sequence joins TRBV29-1 and TRBJ1-5; D call uncertain. V was trimmed by 4 bases and J by 1 base, leaving 8 bases between them. The CDR3 is made up of 13 amino acids. CDR1 is SQVTM, CDR2 ANQGSEA, per germline. The CDR3 sequence: CSVGVSSNQPQHF. For the CDR3, the DNA is TGCAGCGTTGGAGTTTCGAGCAATCAGCCCCAGCATTTT.

The J gene is TRBJ2-7, the V gene TRBV12-2; TRBD1, as called in the table, went unchecked against the DNA. TRBV12-2 is assigned pseudogene status. This CDR3 has 14 amino acids. The CDR3 loop reads CASRRNRVLCEQYF. As DNA, the CDR3 is TGTGCAAGTCGCCGGAACAGGGTCCTCTGCGAGCAGTACTTC.

The chain couples TRBV5-1 to TRBJ1-4; 9 bases map to TRBD1. Per the germline V gene, CDR1 is SGHRS and CDR2 is YFSETQ. This CDR3 spans 15 amino acids. V was clipped by 4 bases and J by 10 bases; unmatched bases: 11. The CDR3 loop is CASSRGRDRVGKLFF. In DNA, the CDR3 is TGCGCCAGCAGCCGGGGCCGGGACAGGGTCGGAAAACTGTTTTTT.

The V and J genes are TRBV5-6 and TRBJ2-5, with TRBD2 matching 8 bases. Trimming took 2 bases from V and 13 from J; bases not matched to a gene: 13. Germline CDR1 is SGHDT and CDR2 is YYEEEE. This CDR3 contains 14 residues. CDR3 nucleotide sequence: TGTGCCAGCAGCTTAAGTACTAGCGGCCCCCGTCGGTACTTC. This gives the protein CASSLSTSGPRRYF.

The chain links TRBV10-3 to TRBJ1-2; TRBD1 agrees at 10 bases. This CDR3 is built from 14 residues. Per germline, CDR1 ENHRY and CDR2 SYGVKD. The V gene end was trimmed by 6 bases and the J gene end by 8 bases; junction bases not matched to a gene: 9. This CDR3 is CAISKRTGGKGYTF. DNA of the CDR3: TGTGCCATCAGCAAACGGACAGGGGGTAAAGGCTACACCTTC.

The rearrangement links TRBV15 to TRBJ1-2; 11 bases map to TRBD1. V gave up 0 bases and J gave up 8 bases; unmatched junction bases: 11. CDR1 is LNHNV, CDR2 YYDKDF, per germline (reference sequence). The CDR3 length is 17 residues. CDR3 sequence: CATSRDLGQGEVVGYTF. Written as DNA, the CDR3 is TGTGCCACCAGCAGAGATTTGGGACAGGGGGAAGTTGTCGGCTACACCTTC.